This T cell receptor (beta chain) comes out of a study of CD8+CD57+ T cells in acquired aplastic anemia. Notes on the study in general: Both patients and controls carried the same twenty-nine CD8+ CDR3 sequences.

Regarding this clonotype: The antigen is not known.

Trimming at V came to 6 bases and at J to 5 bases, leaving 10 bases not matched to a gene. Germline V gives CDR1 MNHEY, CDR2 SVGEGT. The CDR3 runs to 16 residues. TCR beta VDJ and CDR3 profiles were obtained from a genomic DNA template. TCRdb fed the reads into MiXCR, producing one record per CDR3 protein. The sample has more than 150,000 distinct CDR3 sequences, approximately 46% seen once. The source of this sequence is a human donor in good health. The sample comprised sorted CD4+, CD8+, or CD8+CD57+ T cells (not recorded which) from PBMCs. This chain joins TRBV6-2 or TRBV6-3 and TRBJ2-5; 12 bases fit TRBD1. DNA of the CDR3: TGTGCCAGCAGACCTACCGGGACAGGGGGCTTGGAGACCCAGTACTTC. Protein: CASRPTGTGGLETQYF.